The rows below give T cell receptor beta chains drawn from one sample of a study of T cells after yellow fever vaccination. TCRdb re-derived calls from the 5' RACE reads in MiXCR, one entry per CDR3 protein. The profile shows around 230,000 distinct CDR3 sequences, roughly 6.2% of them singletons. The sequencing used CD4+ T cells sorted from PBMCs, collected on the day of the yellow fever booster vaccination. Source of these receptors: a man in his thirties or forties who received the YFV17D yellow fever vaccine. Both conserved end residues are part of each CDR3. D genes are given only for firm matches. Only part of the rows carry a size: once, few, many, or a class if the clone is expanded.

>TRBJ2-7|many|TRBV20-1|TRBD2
CSARGGLDYEQYF
TGCAGTGCTAGAGGGGGACTAGACTACGAGCAGTACTTC
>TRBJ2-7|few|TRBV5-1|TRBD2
CASSQTSGGSYEQYF
TGCGCCAGCAGCCAGACTAGCGGGGGATCCTACGAGCAGTACTTC
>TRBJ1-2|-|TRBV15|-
CATRSGASAYYGYTF
TGTGCCACCCGATCTGGGGCCTCCGCCTACTATGGCTACACCTTC
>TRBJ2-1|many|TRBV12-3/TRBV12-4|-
CASSLAQITQLFF
TGTGCCAGCAGTTTAGCGCAGATAACACAGCTGTTCTTC
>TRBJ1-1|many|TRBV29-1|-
CSVRGWSPDTEAFF
TGCAGCGTTAGGGGTTGGTCTCCTGACACTGAAGCTTTCTTT
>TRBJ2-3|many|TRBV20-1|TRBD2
CSASTVAGGEDTQYF
TGCAGTGCTAGCACCGTAGCGGGAGGGGAAGATACGCAGTATTTT
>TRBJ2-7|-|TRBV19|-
CASSINRGSSYEQYF
TGTGCCAGTAGTATTAATCGGGGGAGCTCCTACGAGCAGTACTTC
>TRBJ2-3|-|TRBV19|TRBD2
CATVAGGSRTDTQYF
TGTGCCACCGTAGCGGGAGGATCTCGCACAGATACGCAGTATTTT
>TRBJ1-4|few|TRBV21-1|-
CASSSATNEKLFF
TGTGCCAGCAGCAGCGCAACTAATGAAAAACTGTTTTTT
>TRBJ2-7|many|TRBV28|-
CASTGAITIEQYF
TGTGCCAGCACTGGGGCCATTACGATCGAGCAGTACTTC
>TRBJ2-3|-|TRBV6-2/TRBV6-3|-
CASSQRLEAYTQYF
TGTGCCAGCAGCCAAAGACTAGAAGCTTATACGCAGTATTTT
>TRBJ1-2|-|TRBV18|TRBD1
CASSPGQGEGYTF
TGTGCCAGCTCACCGGGACAGGGCGAGGGCTACACCTTC
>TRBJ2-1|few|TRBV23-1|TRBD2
CASERGDSYNEQFF
TGCGCCAGCGAGCGGGGGGACTCCTACAATGAGCAGTTCTTC
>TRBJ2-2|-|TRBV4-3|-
CASSQSAGLRRELFF
TGCGCCAGCAGCCAAAGCGCCGGATTGCGTCGGGAGCTGTTTTTT
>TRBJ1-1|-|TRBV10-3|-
CAISDTGTMNTEVFF
TGTGCCATCAGTGACACCGGGACTATGAACACTGAAGTTTTCTTT
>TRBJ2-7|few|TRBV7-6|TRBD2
CASSFGAGGPYEQYF
TGTGCCAGCAGCTTTGGGGCGGGAGGGCCCTACGAGCAGTACTTC
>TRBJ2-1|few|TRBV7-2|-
CASSFFSAEQFF
TGTGCCAGCAGCTTCTTTTCGGCTGAGCAGTTCTTC
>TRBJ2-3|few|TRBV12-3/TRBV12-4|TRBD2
CASSWTSGRNTQYF
TGTGCCAGCAGTTGGACTAGCGGGAGAAATACGCAGTATTTT
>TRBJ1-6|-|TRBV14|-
CASSQGGGQIPLHF
TGTGCCAGCAGCCAAGGGGGCGGACAAATCCCCCTCCACTTT
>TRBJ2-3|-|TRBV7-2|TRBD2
CASSLAPTSPGDTQYF
TGTGCCAGCAGCTTAGCGCCGACTAGCCCCGGGGATACGCAGTATTTT
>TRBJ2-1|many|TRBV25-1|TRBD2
CASSEPGGWGEQFF
TGTGCCAGCAGTGAACCGGGAGGGTGGGGTGAGCAGTTCTTC
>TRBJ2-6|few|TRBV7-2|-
CASSFKRTPGGANVLTF
TGTGCCAGCAGCTTTAAGCGGACTCCGGGCGGGGCCAACGTCCTGACTTTC
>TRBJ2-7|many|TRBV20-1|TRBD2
CSAPPPGLAGPYEQYF
TGCAGTGCTCCCCCTCCCGGACTAGCGGGACCCTACGAGCAGTACTTC
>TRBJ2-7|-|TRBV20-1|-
CSARGDWQVEQYF
TGCAGTGCTAGAGGGGACTGGCAGGTGGAGCAGTACTTC
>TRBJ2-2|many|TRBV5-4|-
CASSSRQNTGELFF
TGTGCCAGCAGCTCCCGACAGAACACCGGGGAGCTGTTTTTT
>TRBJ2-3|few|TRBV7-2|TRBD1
CASSLRDRSTDTQYF
TGTGCCAGCAGCCTACGGGACAGGAGCACAGATACGCAGTATTTT
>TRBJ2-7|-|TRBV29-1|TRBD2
CSVLAGVTLYEQYF
TGCAGCGTCCTCGCGGGGGTTACCCTCTACGAGCAGTACTTC